Described below is a single TCR beta chain sequence and its context. This sample is part of a study of cytomegalovirus exposure and HLA in healthy donors. Primers for the PCR totalled 60 Vbeta and 13 Jbeta. The assay was immunoSEQ multiplex PCR, and TCRdb's table has in-frame clones only and misses some. Here the sample spans 100,000 to 120,000 clones, approximately 80% being singletons. Donors counted as nominally healthy when sampled, yet unrecorded immune exposures were likely. This CDR3 spans 11 amino acids. Trimming pared 2 bases from V and 6 bases from J, leaving 5 bases between. Germline-derived CDR1 and CDR2 are MDHEN and SYDVKM.

The chain employs TRBV28 and TRBJ2-7; D not resolved. The receptor's source is a woman in her sixties in good health and CMV-seropositive. Sequencing input: PBMCs. Here the CDR3 DNA reads TGTGCCAGCAGTTTACACAGCGAGCAGTACTTC. This translates into CASSLHSEQYF.